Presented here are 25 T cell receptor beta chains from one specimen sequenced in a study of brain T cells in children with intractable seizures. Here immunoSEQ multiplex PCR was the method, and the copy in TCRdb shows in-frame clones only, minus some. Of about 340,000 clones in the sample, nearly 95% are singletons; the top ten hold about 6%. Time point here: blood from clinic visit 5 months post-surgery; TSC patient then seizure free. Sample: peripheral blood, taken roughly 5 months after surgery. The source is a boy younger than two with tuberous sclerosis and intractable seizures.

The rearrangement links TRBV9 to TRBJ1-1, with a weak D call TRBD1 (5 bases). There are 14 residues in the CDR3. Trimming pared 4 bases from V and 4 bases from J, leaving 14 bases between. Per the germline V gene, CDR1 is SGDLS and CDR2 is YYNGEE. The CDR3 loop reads CASSPYGGGTEAFF. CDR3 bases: TGTGCCAGCAGCCCCTATGGGGGGGGCACTGAAGCTTTCTTT.

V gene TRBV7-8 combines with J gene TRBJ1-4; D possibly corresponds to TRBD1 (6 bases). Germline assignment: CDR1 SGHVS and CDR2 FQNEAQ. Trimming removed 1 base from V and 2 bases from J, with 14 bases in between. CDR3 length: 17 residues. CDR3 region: CASSLGGGLTTNEKLFF. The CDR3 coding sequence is TGTGCCAGCAGCTTAGGGGGGGGCTTAACGACTAATGAAAAACTGTTTTTT.

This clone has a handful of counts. CDR3 residues: CASSRTSEGGELFF. In DNA, the CDR3 is TGTGCCAGCAGCCGGACTAGCGAAGGCGGGGAGCTGTTTTTT. J is TRBJ2-2 and V is TRBV3-1 (or the pseudogene TRBV3-2), with 9 bases matching TRBD2. V shed 4 bases and J 7 bases; nucleotides not matched to a gene: 4. The length of the CDR3 is 14 residues. CDR1 is LGHDT and CDR2 is YNNKEL in the germline V gene (reference sequence).

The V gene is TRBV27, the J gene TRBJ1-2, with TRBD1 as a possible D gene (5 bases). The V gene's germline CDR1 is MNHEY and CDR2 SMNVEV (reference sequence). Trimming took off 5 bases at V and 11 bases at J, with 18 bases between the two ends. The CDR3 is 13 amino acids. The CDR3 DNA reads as TGTGCCAGCAGTCCTATTGACAGTTCCCTTTACACCTTC. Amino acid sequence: CASSPIDSSLYTF.

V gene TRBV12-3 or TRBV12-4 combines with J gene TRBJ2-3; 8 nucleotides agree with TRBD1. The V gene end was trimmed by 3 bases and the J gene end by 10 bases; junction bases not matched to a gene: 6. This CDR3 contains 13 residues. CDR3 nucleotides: TGTGCCAGCAGTTTGCAGGGGGCTGTATCGCAGTATTTT. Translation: CASSLQGAVSQYF.

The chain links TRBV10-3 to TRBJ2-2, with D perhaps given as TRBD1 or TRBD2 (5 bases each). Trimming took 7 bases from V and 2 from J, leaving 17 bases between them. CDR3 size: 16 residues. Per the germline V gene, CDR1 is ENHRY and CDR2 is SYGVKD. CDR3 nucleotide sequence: TGTGCCATCATCGGAGCGGACAATCCCAACACCGGGGAGCTGTTTTTT. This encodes CAIIGADNPNTGELFF.

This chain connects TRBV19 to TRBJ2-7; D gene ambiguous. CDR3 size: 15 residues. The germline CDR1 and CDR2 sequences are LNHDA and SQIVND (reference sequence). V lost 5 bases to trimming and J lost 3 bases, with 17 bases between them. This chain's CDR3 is CASSVKPENYYEQYF. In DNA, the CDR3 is TGTGCCAGTAGTGTGAAGCCCGAAAATTACTACGAGCAGTACTTC. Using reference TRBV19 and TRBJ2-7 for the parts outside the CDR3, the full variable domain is DGGITQSPKYLFRKEGQNVTLSCEQNLNHDAMYWYRQDPGQGLRLIYYSQIVNDFQKGDIAEGYSVSREKKESFPLTVTSAQKNPTAFYLCASSVKPENYYEQYFGPGTRLTVT.

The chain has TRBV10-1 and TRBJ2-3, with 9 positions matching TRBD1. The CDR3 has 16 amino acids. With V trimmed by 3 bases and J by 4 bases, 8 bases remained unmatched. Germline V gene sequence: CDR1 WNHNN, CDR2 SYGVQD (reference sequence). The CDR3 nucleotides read TGCGCCAGCAGTGATCTGGGACAGGGTTGGTCAGATACGCAGTATTTT. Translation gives CASSDLGQGWSDTQYF.

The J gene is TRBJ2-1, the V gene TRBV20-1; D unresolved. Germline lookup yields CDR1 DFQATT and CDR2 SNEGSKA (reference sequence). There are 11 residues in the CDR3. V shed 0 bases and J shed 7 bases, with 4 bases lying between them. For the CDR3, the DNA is TGCAGTGCTAGAGATTGGAATGAGCAGTTCTTC. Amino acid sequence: CSARDWNEQFF.

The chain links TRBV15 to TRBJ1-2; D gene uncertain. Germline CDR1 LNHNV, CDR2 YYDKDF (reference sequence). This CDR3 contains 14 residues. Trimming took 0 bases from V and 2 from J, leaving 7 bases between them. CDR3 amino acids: CATSRDKGNYGYTF. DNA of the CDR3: TGTGCCACCAGCAGAGATAAGGGAAACTATGGCTACACCTTC.

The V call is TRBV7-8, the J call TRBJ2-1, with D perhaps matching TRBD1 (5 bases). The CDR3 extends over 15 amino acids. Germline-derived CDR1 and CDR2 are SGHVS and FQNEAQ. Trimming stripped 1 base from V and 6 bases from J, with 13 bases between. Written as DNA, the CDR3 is TGTGCCAGCAGCTTAGATAGGGTGACAGTCAATGAGCAGTTCTTC. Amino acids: CASSLDRVTVNEQFF.

The DNA of the CDR3 is TGCGCCAGCAGTCAATCGGCTCCCACGGACAGGGGCACTGAAGCTTTCTTT. It specifies CASSQSAPTDRGTEAFF. V usage is TRBV23-1 and J usage is TRBJ1-1, with 9 nucleotides matching TRBD1. TRBV23-1 is noted as an ORF with a role that remains uncertain. V gave up 0 bases and J gave up 4 bases; unmatched junction bases: 9. This CDR3 comprises 17 residues.

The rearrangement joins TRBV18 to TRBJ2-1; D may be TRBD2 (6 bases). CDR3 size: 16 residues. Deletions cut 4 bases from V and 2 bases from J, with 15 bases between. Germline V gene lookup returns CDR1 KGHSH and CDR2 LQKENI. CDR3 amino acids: CASSRDIADTYNEQFF. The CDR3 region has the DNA TGTGCCAGCTCACGGGATATAGCGGACACCTACAATGAGCAGTTCTTC.

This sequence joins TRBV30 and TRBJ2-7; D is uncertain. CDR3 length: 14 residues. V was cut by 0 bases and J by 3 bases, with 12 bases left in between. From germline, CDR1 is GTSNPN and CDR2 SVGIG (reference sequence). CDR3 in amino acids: CAWSVLGELYEQYF. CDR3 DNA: TGTGCCTGGAGTGTACTTGGGGAACTCTACGAGCAGTACTTC.

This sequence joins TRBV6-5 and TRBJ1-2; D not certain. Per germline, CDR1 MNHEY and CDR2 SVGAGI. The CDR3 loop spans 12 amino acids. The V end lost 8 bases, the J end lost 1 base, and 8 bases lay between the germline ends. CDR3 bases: TGTGCCAGCGAGGAGGGTAACTATGGCTACACCTTC. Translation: CASEEGNYGYTF.

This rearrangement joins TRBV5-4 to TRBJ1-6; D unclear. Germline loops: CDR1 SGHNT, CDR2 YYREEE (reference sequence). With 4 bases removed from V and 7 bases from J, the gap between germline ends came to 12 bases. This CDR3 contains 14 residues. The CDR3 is CASSHRTGNSPLHF. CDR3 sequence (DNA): TGTGCCAGCAGCCATAGGACGGGGAATTCACCCCTCCACTTT.

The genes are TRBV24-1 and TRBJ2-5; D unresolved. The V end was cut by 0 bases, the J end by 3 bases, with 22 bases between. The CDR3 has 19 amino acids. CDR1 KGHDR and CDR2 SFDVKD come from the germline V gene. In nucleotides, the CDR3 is TGTGCCACCAGTGATTTGCAACAAGGCTTCCCCGAGGCCGAAGAGACCCAGTACTTC. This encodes CATSDLQQGFPEAEETQYF.

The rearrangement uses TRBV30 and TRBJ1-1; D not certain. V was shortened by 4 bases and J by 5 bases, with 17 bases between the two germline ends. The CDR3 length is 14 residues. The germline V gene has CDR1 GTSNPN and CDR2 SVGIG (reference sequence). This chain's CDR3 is CAWKPSDRWTEAFF. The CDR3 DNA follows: TGTGCCTGGAAACCGTCCGACCGTTGGACTGAAGCTTTCTTT. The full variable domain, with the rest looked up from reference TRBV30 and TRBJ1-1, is SQTIHQWPATLVQPVGSPLSLECTVEGTSNPNLYWYRQAAGRGLQLLFYSVGIGQISSEVPQNLSASRPQDRQFILSSKKLLLSDSGFYLCAWKPSDRWTEAFFGQGTRLTVV.

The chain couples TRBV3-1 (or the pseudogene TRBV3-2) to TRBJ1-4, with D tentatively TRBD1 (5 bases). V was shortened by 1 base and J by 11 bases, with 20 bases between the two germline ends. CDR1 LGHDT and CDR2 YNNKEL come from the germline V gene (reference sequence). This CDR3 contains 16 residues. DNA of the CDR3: TGTGCCAGCAGCCAAGGACATACAGCAGGGAATAGGAAACTGTTTTTT. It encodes CASSQGHTAGNRKLFF.

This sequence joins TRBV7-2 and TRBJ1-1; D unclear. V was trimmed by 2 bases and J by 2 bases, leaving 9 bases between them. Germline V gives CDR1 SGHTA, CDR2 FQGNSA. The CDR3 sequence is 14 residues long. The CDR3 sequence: CASSLMGYNTEAFF. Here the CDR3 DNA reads TGTGCCAGCAGCTTAATGGGATATAACACTGAAGCTTTCTTT.

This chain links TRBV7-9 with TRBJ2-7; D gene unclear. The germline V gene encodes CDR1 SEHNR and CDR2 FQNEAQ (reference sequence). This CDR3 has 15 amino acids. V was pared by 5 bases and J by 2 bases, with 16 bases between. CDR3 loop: CASSHRFPNPYEQYF. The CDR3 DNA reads TGTGCCAGCAGCCACCGCTTTCCTAATCCCTACGAGCAGTACTTC. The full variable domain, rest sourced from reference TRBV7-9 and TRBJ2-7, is DTGVSQNPRHKITKRGQNVTFRCDPISEHNRLYWYRQTLGQGPEFLTYFQNEAQLEKSRLLSDRFSAERPKGSFSTLEIQRTEQGDSAMYLCASSHRFPNPYEQYFGPGTRLTVT.

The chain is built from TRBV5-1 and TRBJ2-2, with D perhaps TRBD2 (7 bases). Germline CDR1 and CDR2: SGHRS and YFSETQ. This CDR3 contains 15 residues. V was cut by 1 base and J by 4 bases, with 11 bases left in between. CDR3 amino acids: CASSLQGGGTGELFF. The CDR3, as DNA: TGCGCCAGCAGCTTGCAGGGAGGGGGCACCGGGGAGCTGTTTTTT.

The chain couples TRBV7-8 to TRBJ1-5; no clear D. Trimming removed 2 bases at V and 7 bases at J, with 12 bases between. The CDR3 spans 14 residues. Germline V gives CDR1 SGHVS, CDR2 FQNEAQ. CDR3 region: CASSLSRIPQPQHF. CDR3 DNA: TGTGCCAGCAGCTTATCCCGAATACCGCAGCCCCAGCATTTT. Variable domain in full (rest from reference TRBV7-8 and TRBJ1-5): GAGVSQSPRYKVAKRGQDVALRCDPISGHVSLFWYQQALGQGPEFLTYFQNEAQLDKSGLPSDRFFAERPEGSVSTLKIQRTQQEDSAVYLCASSLSRIPQPQHFGDGTRLSIL.

The CDR3 region is CASSLAGGPYEQYF. In nucleotides, the CDR3 is TGTGCCAGCAGCTTAGCGGGAGGCCCCTACGAGCAGTACTTC. This sequence joins TRBV6-5 and TRBJ2-7; 10 nucleotides align to TRBD2. The J segment lost 2 bases and the V segment lost 6 bases, leaving 4 bases of the junction unmatched. Germline V gene lookup returns CDR1 MNHEY and CDR2 SVGAGI. The CDR3 runs 14 residues.

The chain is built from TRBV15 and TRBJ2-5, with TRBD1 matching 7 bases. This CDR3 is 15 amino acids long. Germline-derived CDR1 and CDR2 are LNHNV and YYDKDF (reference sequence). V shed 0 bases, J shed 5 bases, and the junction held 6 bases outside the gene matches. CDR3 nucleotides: TGTGCCACCAGCAGAGATGGTAACAGGGGTGAGACCCAGTACTTC. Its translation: CATSRDGNRGETQYF.